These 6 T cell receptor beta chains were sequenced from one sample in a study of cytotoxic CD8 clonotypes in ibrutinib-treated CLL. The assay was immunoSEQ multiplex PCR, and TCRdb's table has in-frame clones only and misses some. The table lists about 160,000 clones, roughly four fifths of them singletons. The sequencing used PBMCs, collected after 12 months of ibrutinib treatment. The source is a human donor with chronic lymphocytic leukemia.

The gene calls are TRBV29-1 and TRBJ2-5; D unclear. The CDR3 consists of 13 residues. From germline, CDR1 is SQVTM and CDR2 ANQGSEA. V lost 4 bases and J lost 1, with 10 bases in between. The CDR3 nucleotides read TGCAGCGTTGTTTGGCACCTCCAAGAGACCCAGTACTTC. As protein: CSVVWHLQETQYF.

The CDR3 DNA is TGCGCCAGCAGCTGGGAACAGGGTGAAAAACTGTTTTTT. Residues: CASSWEQGEKLFF. The V gene is TRBV5-1, the J gene TRBJ1-4; maybe TRBD1 (6 bases). V was clipped by 3 bases and J by 7 bases, with 10 bases between them. The CDR3 runs to 13 residues. Germline CDR1 and CDR2: SGHRS and YFSETQ.

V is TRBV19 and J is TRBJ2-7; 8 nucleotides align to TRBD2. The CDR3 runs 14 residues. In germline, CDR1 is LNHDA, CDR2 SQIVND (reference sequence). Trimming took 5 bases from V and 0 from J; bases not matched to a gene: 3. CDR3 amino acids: CASSVAGYSYEQYF. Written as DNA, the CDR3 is TGTGCCAGTAGTGTAGCGGGATACTCCTACGAGCAGTACTTC.

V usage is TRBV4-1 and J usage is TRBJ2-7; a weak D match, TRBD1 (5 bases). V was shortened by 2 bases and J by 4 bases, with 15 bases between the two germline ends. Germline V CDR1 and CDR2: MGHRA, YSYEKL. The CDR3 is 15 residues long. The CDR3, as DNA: TGCGCCAGCAGCCAATCCCAGGGCCATATTTACGAGCAGTACTTC. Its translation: CASSQSQGHIYEQYF.

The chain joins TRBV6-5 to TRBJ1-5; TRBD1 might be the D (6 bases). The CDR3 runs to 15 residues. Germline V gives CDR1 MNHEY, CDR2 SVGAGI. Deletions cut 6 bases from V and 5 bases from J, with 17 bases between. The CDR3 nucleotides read TGTGCCAGCAGGCGCGTTACAGGGTGGGATCAGCCCCAGCATTTT. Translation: CASRRVTGWDQPQHF.

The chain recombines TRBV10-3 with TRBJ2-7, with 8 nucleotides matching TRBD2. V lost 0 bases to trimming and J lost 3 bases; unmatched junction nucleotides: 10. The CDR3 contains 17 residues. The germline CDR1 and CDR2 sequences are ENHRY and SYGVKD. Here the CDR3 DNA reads TGTGCCATCAGTGAGTCATTGGTTGGGACTAGAAGCTACGAGCAGTACTTC. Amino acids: CAISESLVGTRSYEQYF.